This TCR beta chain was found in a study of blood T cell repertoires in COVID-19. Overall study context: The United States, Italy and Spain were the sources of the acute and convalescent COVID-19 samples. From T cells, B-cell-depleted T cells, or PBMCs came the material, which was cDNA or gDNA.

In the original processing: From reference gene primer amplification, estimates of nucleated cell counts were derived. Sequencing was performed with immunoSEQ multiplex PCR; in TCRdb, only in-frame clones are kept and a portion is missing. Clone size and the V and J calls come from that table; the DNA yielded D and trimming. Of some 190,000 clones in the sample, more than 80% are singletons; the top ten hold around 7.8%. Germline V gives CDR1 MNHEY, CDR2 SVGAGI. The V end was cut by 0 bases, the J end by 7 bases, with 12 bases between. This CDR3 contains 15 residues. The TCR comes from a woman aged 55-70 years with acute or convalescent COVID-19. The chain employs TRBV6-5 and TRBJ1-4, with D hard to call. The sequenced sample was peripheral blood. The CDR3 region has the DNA TGTGCCAGCAGTTACTCGGGAGGGTTAGGTGAAAAACTGTTTTTT. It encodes CASSYSGGLGEKLFF.